The TCR beta chain under discussion was sequenced for a study of CD8 T cells in Susac syndrome. Random hexamers were used to reverse transcribe 0.5 to 1 ug of RNA. Amplification of TCR beta CDR3 used immunoSEQ multiplex PCR across 54 Vbeta and 13 Jbeta. Via MiXCR, TCRdb re-called the immunoSEQ multiplex PCR reads, giving one row per CDR3 protein. Of tens of thousands of distinct CDR3 sequences in the sample, roughly 95% are singletons; the top ten hold 0.095% to 0.12%. TCR beta sequencing covered blood CD8+ and CD4+ T cells. In the multiple sclerosis control group, patients were treatment-naive and had stable or active relapsing-remitting disease. TEMRA cells were FACS-enriched, with CD8+ and CD4+ T cells isolated negatively. This CDR3 is built from 12 residues. Germline V lookup: CDR1 SQVTM, CDR2 ANQGSEA. V was clipped by 4 bases and J by 4 bases, with 10 bases between them.

The sample was CD4+ T cells from PBMCs. This chain links TRBV29-1 with TRBJ1-2; D not resolved. The receptor comes from a human donor with multiple sclerosis. CDR3 sequence reads: CSVARQSYGYTF. DNA of the CDR3: TGCAGCGTTGCGCGTCAGAGCTATGGCTACACCTTC.